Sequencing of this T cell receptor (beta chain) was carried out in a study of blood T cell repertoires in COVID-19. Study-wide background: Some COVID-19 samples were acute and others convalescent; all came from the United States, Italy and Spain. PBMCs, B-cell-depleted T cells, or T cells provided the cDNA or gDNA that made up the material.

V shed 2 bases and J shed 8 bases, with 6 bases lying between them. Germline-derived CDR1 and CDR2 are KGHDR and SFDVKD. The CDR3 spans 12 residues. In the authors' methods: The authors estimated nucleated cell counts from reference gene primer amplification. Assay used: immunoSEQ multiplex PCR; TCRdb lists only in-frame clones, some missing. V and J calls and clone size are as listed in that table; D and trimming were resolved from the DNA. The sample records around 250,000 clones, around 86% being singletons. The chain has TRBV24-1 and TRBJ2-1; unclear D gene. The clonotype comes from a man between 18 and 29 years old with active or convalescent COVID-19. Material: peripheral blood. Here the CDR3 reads CATSDYSYEQFF. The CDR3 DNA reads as TGTGCCACCAGTGATTACAGCTATGAGCAGTTCTTC.